This T cell receptor (beta chain) comes out of a study of cytomegalovirus exposure and HLA in healthy donors (dated by TCRdb to 2015 to 2018). Regarding the study in general: An earlier analysis of roughly 630 of the donors reported approximately 300 Gb of sequence data and 117 million unique TCR beta sequences from some 180 million T cells. Four to six DR-DQ haplotypes were handled as single units for association and clustering, since linkage in the cohort was strong. High-throughput TCR immunosequencing, statistical association of individual TCRs with disease status, and machine learning were combined to predict cytomegalovirus infection status. Along with the roughly 700-subject first cohort, a separate validation cohort of over a hundred different subjects was used. All discovery cohort repertoires had been generated on a single sequencing platform. To study patterns of TCR occurrence, a later analysis re-analyzed previously published TCR beta repertoires from around 660 donors and added high-resolution HLA genotyping. Among some 400 genotyped donors of the cohort, an average of approximately 250,000 unique TCR beta nucleotide sequences were sequenced per donor, roughly 20% of them non-productive. The later analysis used no new phenotypic data to find candidate immune exposures, relying instead on TCR beta sequences and their occurrence across donors. Typing coverage differed by locus: A, B, C, DRB1 and DQB1 were typed in about 629-630 donors, DQA1 in around 500, DPA1 in around 610, and DPB1 in approximately 450. Approximately 310 gigabases of sequencing data and approximately 85 million unique TCR sequences were included in an early release covering about 700 HLA-typed donors. The aim of the study was to test whether cataloging public T cell receptors could identify signatures of past pathogen exposure. Donor age, sex, ethnicity and CMV serostatus were compiled alongside the repertoire data. Class I and class II HLA loci were covered by the typing at four-digit resolution. The T cell repertoires of around 670 subjects were profiled by immunosequencing and related to cytomegalovirus serostatus. The genetic ancestry cluster associated with self-reported Caucasian donors included about four fifths of the 300 to 400 genotyped donors. A later genetic analysis used genome-wide SNP genotypes for about 65% of the 666 donors, treating that subset as a discovery cohort. To decide whether each TCR beta V gene segment behaved as functional or pseudogenic, an earlier analysis of approximately 600 of the donors relied on high-throughput TCR beta sequencing.

The cohort consisted of more than 650 healthy bone marrow donors. At the time of sampling, all cohort members were nominally healthy, though unrecorded immune exposures were likely present. The donor tested CMV seronegative and was one of the 352 seronegative cohort members. Each donor provided a peripheral blood sample, and peripheral blood mononuclear cells were used for TCR beta sequencing. Genomic DNA extraction from the blood cell samples was performed with the Qiagen DNeasy Blood Extraction Kit. Study-wide findings and limitations: The study gave a list of about 160 TCR beta chains associated with cytomegalovirus. A later analysis found that TCR association rates varied across HLA loci, with DRB1 alleles showing the most associated TCRs and HLA-C alleles the fewest. In an earlier analysis of fewer than 750 of the donors, most TCR beta V segments were observed in productive rearrangements about 87% or about 30% of the time, broadly matching IMGT annotations. This cohort had only TCR beta chains sequenced, and the lack of alpha or paired-chain data limited which features could be detected. A few of the identified cytomegalovirus-associated TCR beta chains were confirmed in vitro to be specific for cytomegalovirus antigens. The sequencing pipeline was judged likely to have produced a cluster of highly shared sequence variants as a technical artifact. An association between a missense DCLRE1C variant and V-gene and J-gene trimming of TCR beta chains was found in a later genetic analysis and replicated in an independent cohort. The authors suggested that the approach could potentially be extended to other disease states and immunological phenotypes. The earlier analysis of almost 600 of the donors excluded roughly 17 rarely observed V segments, including chromosome 9 orphons, because counts were too low. According to a later analysis, parvovirus B19, influenza, CMV and Epstein-Barr virus appeared linked to several top co-occurrence clusters. Sequencing depth was assumed to be roughly uniform across donors in the presence/absence analyses, though that assumption may not hold. Linkage disequilibrium might explain the correlated functional status among segregating V segments, but an unknown experimental factor could not be excluded. Most CMV-associated TCR beta chains appeared to be HLA-restricted in a later analysis, and the HLA associations seemed to be driven largely by CMV exposure. Across donors, most TCR sequences were observed very rarely, whereas some public TCRs were present in many individuals. Because HLA typing was unavailable for some donors at each locus, only the typed subset was used in association tests. In a later genetic analysis, fewer N-insertions in productive TCRs were reported among donors in an Asian-associated ancestry cluster than the approximately 630-donor mean. Strong co-occurrence of HLA alleles, especially DR and DQ, made assigning TCR associations to individual alleles difficult. Some IMGT-functional V segments, including TRBV6-2 and TRBV6-3, could not be distinguished by the 87-base-pair reads and were therefore excluded. Cytomegalovirus status was reported to be diagnosed by the classifier with high specificity and sensitivity in both the original and validation cohorts. A later analysis found that HLA-associated TCR beta chains were more clonally expanded and had lower generation probabilities than equally common non-associated chains. A later analysis associated approximately 17,000 TCR beta sequences with specific HLA alleles at a false discovery rate of 0.05. CMV serostatus was the only immune exposure information available for the cohort. A further reported finding was that TCR beta sequences accurately predicted the HLA-A and HLA-B alleles for most subjects in the first cohort.

Receptor amplification or capture employed the immunoSEQ multiplex PCR assay. For the multiplex PCR, a mixture combining 60 forward primers for TCR Vbeta segments and 13 reverse primers for TCR Jbeta segments was used. The CDR3 region of rearranged TCR beta genes was amplified from genomic DNA with a multiplex PCR assay. The Illumina HiSeq System was used to sequence the amplified TCR beta libraries as 87-base-pair reads. As for the original processing: Across the 600 to 700 repertoires, a later analysis counted 78 million or so unique TCR beta chains, some 11 million of which were shared by at least two donors. A nearest-neighbor algorithm error-corrected the raw reads and collapsed the reads into unique sequences, merging closely related sequences to remove PCR and sequencing errors. Alignment of CDR3 sequences to IMGT reference sequences was used to assign V, D and J gene segments. Each retained sequence needed at least a six-nucleotide match to both a V gene segment and a J gene segment. Rearrangements were called productive when the CDR3 lacked stop codons and stayed in frame with V and J; all others were non-productive. CDR3 was defined by IMGT convention, running from the second conserved V-encoded cysteine to the conserved J-encoded phenylalanine. The earlier analysis of more than 450 of the donors excluded sequences that lacked an unambiguous match to a single V gene segment. In an earlier analysis of approximately 560 of the donors, a V segment was called functional when productive rearrangements were above 56.7%, and segregating when the standard deviation between donors exceeded 5%. To diagnose cytomegalovirus status from the catalog of TCR beta chain sequences, a statistical classification framework was built. In a later analysis, TCR nucleotide sequences were compared against IMGT/GENE-DB human TR gene sequences so that V and J genes could be assigned. The TCRdist pipeline was used in a later analysis to assign CDR3 sequences and most-parsimonious VDJ recombination scenarios. In a later analysis, each TCR beta chain was defined by its CDR3 amino acid sequence together with its V-gene family, and reads without a unique V-gene family were excluded. To address suspected cross-contamination and a sequencing artifact, a later analysis removed around 590 highly shared, low-generation-probability nucleotide sequences. For each public chain, a later analysis derived a clonal expansion index from normalized ranks of inferred template counts within each repertoire. A later analysis computed generation probabilities with a VDJ recombination model fitted to out-of-frame rearrangements, and checked the results against IGoR. Hypergeometric tests were used in a later analysis to score TCR-TCR, TCR-HLA and TCR-CMV co-occurrence, with a repertoire-size bias correction applied to the TCR pairs. To estimate false discovery rates, a later analysis permuted the HLA or CMV assignments 20 times. In a later analysis, co-occurring TCRs were grouped using DBSCAN, with TCRdist sequence similarity added in when clustering inside HLA-allele-positive subsets. Co-occurrence clustering excluded repertoires with fewer than 30,000 or more than 120,000 public chains, plus five with anomalous nucleotide sharing. TCRdb holds this immuneACCESS table with in-frame rearrangements only. Some clones are missing; in checked studies, unresolved V genes explain under half, and the rest has no known cause. The D gene and trimming were derived from the DNA, and the V and J assignments and clone size from that table. For this sample there are nearly 200,000 clones; 82% appear just once. The ten biggest clones cover approximately 0.098% of the sample.

From its cysteine to its phenylalanine, the CDR3 spans 14 amino acids. Only the CDR3 DNA stays, 42 bases, in frame from base 1. Per the germline V gene, SGHTA is the CDR1 and FQGNSA is the CDR2. Comment on this clone: The specificity of this receptor is unknown. No much larger clone exists at a distance of one base, and base qualities are not known.

This receptor was taken from a boy under 10 years old in good health and CMV-seronegative. The chain is encoded by TRBV7-2 joined to TRBJ2-5; no confident D gene assignment can be made. The end of the DNA aligns better with TRBJ2-7, so the J call may be wrong. The sample comprised PBMCs. The DNA sequence follows: TGTGCCAGCAGCTTAGTAAAATTTAGCTACGAGCAGTACTTC. The translation is CASSLVKFSYEQYF.